Presented here are 20 T cell receptor beta chains from one specimen sequenced in a study of response to subunit inactivated influenza vaccine. TCRdb called the RT-PCR reads again in MiXCR, with one record for every CDR3 protein. In the table there are a few hundred thousand distinct CDR3 sequences, 14% of which are singletons. The sequences come from PBMCs from blood, collected roughly 13 days after vaccination. These receptors originate from a man aged 50-59 years who received an inactivated influenza vaccine.

The rearrangement joins TRBV6-5 to TRBJ2-3, with 8 bases aligning to TRBD2. Trimming cost V 0 bases and J 4 bases; bases outside gene matches: 9. The CDR3 spans 17 residues. Germline CDR1 and CDR2: MNHEY and SVGAGI. CDR3 DNA sequence: TGTGCCAGCAGTTACTCGCTTCAGCTGCGGGGGGCAGATACGCAGTATTTT. Its protein is CASSYSLQLRGADTQYF.

The chain uses TRBV6-2 or TRBV6-3 and TRBJ2-2; 12 bases fit TRBD2. The V gene's germline CDR1 is MNHEY and CDR2 SVGEGT. V shed 6 bases, J shed 5 bases, and the junction held 4 bases outside the gene matches. The CDR3 runs 15 residues. The CDR3 sequence: CASRRGLAGTGELFF. The CDR3 DNA reads as TGTGCCAGCAGACGAGGACTAGCGGGAACCGGGGAGCTGTTTTTT.

This clonotype was counted only a few times. The rearrangement joins TRBV12-3 or TRBV12-4 to TRBJ2-7, with D unclear. V lost 3 bases to trimming and J lost 0 bases, with 9 bases between them. The length of the CDR3 is 14 residues. The CDR3 sequence is CASSLVGYSYEQYF. DNA for the CDR3: TGTGCCAGCAGTTTGGTGGGGTACTCCTACGAGCAGTACTTC.

The chain is built from TRBV12-3 or TRBV12-4 and TRBJ1-2; D gene ambiguous. V lost 7 bases and J 8 bases, leaving 20 bases between the germline ends. This CDR3 has 14 amino acids. CDR3 protein: CASNLGGLTMGYTF. CDR3 DNA sequence: TGTGCCAGCAACCTTGGCGGCCTAACGATGGGCTACACCTTC.

The chain uses TRBV6-2 or TRBV6-3 and TRBJ2-7; 11 nucleotides line up with TRBD2. The CDR3 is 17 residues long. V trimming: 6 bases; J trimming: 2 bases; junction bases outside the gene matches: 12. Germline assignment: CDR1 MNHEY and CDR2 SVGEGT. Here the CDR3 DNA reads TGTGCCAGCAGATCCCGGGACGCGACTAGCGGGGCCTACGAGCAGTACTTC. Its translation: CASRSRDATSGAYEQYF.

The chain combines TRBV20-1 with TRBJ1-5; 9 bases fit TRBD1. The CDR3 totals 15 residues. Per germline, CDR1 DFQATT and CDR2 SNEGSKA (reference sequence). With 4 bases clipped from V and 7 bases from J, the junction kept 11 bases outside the gene matches. The CDR3 here is CSATRPGQGSQPQHF. CDR3 nucleotide sequence: TGCAGTGCTACTAGACCGGGACAGGGAAGCCAGCCCCAGCATTTT.

The CDR3 region has the DNA TGTGCCAGCAGCCCAGGGACTAGCGGGAGGGCCCGAAGCGGGGAGCTGTTTTTT. This sequence encodes CASSPGTSGRARSGELFF. The chain links TRBV7-3 to TRBJ2-2, with 16 bases lining up with TRBD2. The length of the CDR3 is 18 residues. The germline V gene has CDR1 SGHTA and CDR2 FQGTGA. The junction had 10 bases not matched to a gene; V was cut back by 5 bases and J by 7 bases.

This clonotype was seen a few times. The gene calls are TRBV7-2 and TRBJ2-7; D perhaps matches TRBD1 (6 bases). The germline V gene encodes CDR1 SGHTA and CDR2 FQGNSA. This CDR3 spans 13 amino acids. Trimming shortened V by 4 bases and J by 9 bases, and 16 bases separated the two germline ends. CDR3 DNA: TGTGCCAGCAGCTCAAGTGGGGGCCGGAGGCAGTACTTC. This codes for CASSSSGGRRQYF.

This clonotype was seen more than once but under ten times. The gene calls are TRBV5-5 and TRBJ1-6; no clear D gene. The V end lost 4 bases, the J end lost 8 bases, and 10 bases lay between the germline ends. The CDR3 sequence is 13 residues long. The V gene's germline CDR1 is SGHKS and CDR2 YYEKEE (reference sequence). Written as DNA, the CDR3 is TGTGCCAGCAGCCGGGAACGACATTCACCCCTCCACTTT. Its protein is CASSRERHSPLHF.

V and J are TRBV28 and TRBJ1-2; D might be TRBD1 (6 bases). V dropped 2 bases and J dropped 4 bases, with 17 bases sitting between them. This CDR3 spans 16 amino acids. The germline CDR1 and CDR2 sequences are MDHEN and SYDVKM. This CDR3 reads CASSLRERQGTYGYTF. The DNA for the CDR3 is TGTGCCAGCAGTTTAAGGGAGCGGCAGGGGACCTATGGCTACACCTTC.

A few counts support this clonotype. V gene TRBV30 combines with J gene TRBJ1-5, with TRBD1 as a possible D gene (5 bases). Germline V gene sequence: CDR1 GTSNPN, CDR2 SVGIG (reference sequence). This CDR3 region has 16 residues. Trimming cost V 1 base and J 0 bases, with 13 bases left between them. The CDR3 DNA is TGTGCCTGGAGTGCAAGCACAGGATATAGCAATCAGCCCCAGCATTTT. It encodes CAWSASTGYSNQPQHF.

The V call is TRBV28, the J call TRBJ2-3; the match to TRBD2 covers 16 bases. The CDR3 covers 16 residues. The trim removed 5 bases at V and 5 bases at J, leaving 4 bases unmatched. Germline CDR1 and CDR2: MDHEN and SYDVKM. The DNA of the CDR3 is TGTGCCAGCAGTAAGGGACTAGCGGGGGGGCGAGATACGCAGTATTTT. It encodes CASSKGLAGGRDTQYF.

Only a few counts were recorded for this clonotype. The chain joins TRBV12-3 or TRBV12-4 to TRBJ2-1, with 12 bases aligning to TRBD2. V trimming: 5 bases; J trimming: 7 bases; junction bases outside the gene matches: 12. This CDR3 is 17 amino acids long. The CDR3: CASSPLSSGRAGNEQFF. CDR3 coding DNA: TGTGCCAGCAGTCCCTTGTCTAGCGGGAGGGCCGGTAATGAGCAGTTCTTC.

This clonotype was picked up a small number of times. The chain recombines TRBV7-9 with TRBJ1-4; possibly TRBD1 for D (6 bases). The CDR3 is 15 residues long. V shed 3 bases and J shed 7 bases, with 15 bases lying between them. Germline CDR1 and CDR2: SEHNR and FQNEAQ (reference sequence). The CDR3 region has the DNA TGTGCCAGCAGCTTGGTACAGGGAAGGAGTGAAAAACTGTTTTTT. Its protein is CASSLVQGRSEKLFF.

There are a few counts of this clonotype. This chain connects TRBV5-5 to TRBJ1-1; D is unresolved. CDR3 length equals 11 residues. CDR1 and CDR2 (germline): SGHKS, YYEKEE (reference sequence). Between the trimmed V and J ends, which lost 1 base and 9 bases, there was a span of 7 bases. DNA for the CDR3: TGTGCCAGCAGCTTGATAGGACAAGCTTTCTTT. Translation gives CASSLIGQAFF.

This clonotype was recorded many times. The chain is built from TRBV11-2 and TRBJ2-3; tentatively, D is TRBD1 or TRBD2 (6 bases each). Trimming removed 5 bases from V and 2 bases from J, with 14 bases in between. The CDR3 totals 15 residues. In germline, CDR1 is SGHAT, CDR2 FQNNGV. The CDR3 sequence: CASSLIGGNTDTQYF. The CDR3 DNA reads TGTGCCAGCAGCCTCATCGGGGGCAACACAGATACGCAGTATTTT.

This clonotype has just a few counts. The V call is TRBV11-1, the J call TRBJ2-2; 8 bases map to TRBD2. V dropped 8 bases and J dropped 6; count of bases not matched to a gene: 17. CDR3 length: 17 amino acids. From germline, CDR1 is SGHAT and CDR2 FQDESV (reference sequence). CDR3 region: CASQRTSGRTRAGELFF. The CDR3 nucleotides are TGTGCCAGCCAAAGAACTAGCGGCAGAACGCGGGCCGGGGAGCTGTTTTTT.

This clonotype has ten or more counts. DNA for the CDR3: TGTGCCAGCAGTTCGTCAGGGGGGATCACTGAAGCTTTCTTT. Amino acid sequence: CASSSSGGITEAFF. The V call is TRBV6-2 or TRBV6-3, the J call TRBJ1-1; TRBD1 aligns across 7 bases. CDR1 and CDR2 from the germline V gene are MNHEY and SVGEGT. The CDR3 is 14 amino acids. V lost 4 bases, J lost 4 bases, and 6 bases stayed unmatched.

The V and J genes are TRBV7-2 and TRBJ2-7, with TRBD1 matching over 7 bases. The germline V gene has CDR1 SGHTA and CDR2 FQGNSA. The length of the CDR3 is 14 residues. Unmatched junction bases numbered 8, after V lost 5 bases and J lost 4 bases. The CDR3 DNA is TGTGCCAGCAGCGTACCGGGACAGAGTTACGAGCAGTACTTC. Translated, it gives CASSVPGQSYEQYF.

The CDR3 sequence: CSVGTGEETQYF. The DNA of the CDR3 is TGCAGCGTTGGGACAGGGGAGGAGACCCAGTACTTC. J is TRBJ2-5 and V is TRBV29-1, with TRBD1 matching over 9 bases. The CDR3 has 12 residues. Looked up from germline, CDR1 is SQVTM and CDR2 is ANQGSEA. J lost 5 bases, V lost 4 bases, and 2 bases had no gene match.